One sample yielded the 18 T cell receptor beta chains listed below, sequenced in a study of T cells in Graves' hyperthyroidism and ophthalmopathy. Amplified TCR beta CDR3 regions came from RNA transcripts. When the TCR CDR3 underwent first-round RT-PCR, the HTBI primer set was used. A single record per CDR3 protein comes from TCRdb applying MiXCR to the multiplex PCR reads. Here the sample spans about 520,000 distinct CDR3 sequences, approximately 25% being singletons. The sample was blood. The receptors derive from a woman in her twenties or thirties with Graves' ophthalmopathy.

The chain employs TRBV11-1 and TRBJ1-5; D is uncertain. V was pared by 1 base and J by 3 bases, with 19 bases between. This CDR3 is 18 amino acids long. Germline loops: CDR1 SGHAT, CDR2 FQDESV (reference sequence). The CDR3 bases are TGTGCCAGCAGCTTAGACTACGGGCCGTGGAGGGACAATCAGCCCCAGCATTTT. Its protein is CASSLDYGPWRDNQPQHF.

This clonotype was recorded many times. The rearrangement uses TRBV2 and TRBJ1-1, with D hard to call. The CDR3 sequence is 13 residues long. The V and J ends lost 4 bases and 0 bases respectively, with 6 bases between them. Germline loops: CDR1 SNHLY, CDR2 FYNNEI. The CDR3: CASSVDMNTEAFF. In DNA form, the CDR3 reads TGTGCCAGCAGTGTCGATATGAACACTGAAGCTTTCTTT.

The chain recombines TRBV12-3 or TRBV12-4 with TRBJ1-1; TRBD1 matches at 8 bases. The length of the CDR3 is 14 residues. Trimming at V came to 3 bases and at J to 6 bases, leaving 6 bases not matched to a gene. The CDR3 DNA follows: TGTGCCAGCAGTTTTGGACAGGGAGGATCTGAAGCTTTCTTT. Translation: CASSFGQGGSEAFF.

The chain couples TRBV30 to TRBJ1-6; tentative D call: TRBD1 (5 bases). CDR1 is GTSNPN, CDR2 SVGIG, per germline (reference sequence). V was trimmed by 2 bases and J by 5 bases, leaving 10 bases between them. The length of the CDR3 is 14 residues. This chain's CDR3 is CAWSFGRDNSPLHF. For the CDR3, the DNA is TGTGCCTGGAGTTTTGGCAGGGATAATTCACCCCTCCACTTT.

Ten or more counts support this clonotype. The genes are TRBV6-2 or TRBV6-3 and TRBJ1-1; D uncertain. V lost 2 bases, J lost 3 bases, and 10 bases lay in between. There are 14 residues in the CDR3. Germline V CDR1 and CDR2: MNHEY, SVGEGT. The DNA of the CDR3 is TGTGCCAGCAGTTACCAAGGACGTTACACTGAAGCTTTCTTT. It is translated as CASSYQGRYTEAFF.

The V call is TRBV6-2 or TRBV6-3, the J call TRBJ2-7, with D perhaps matching TRBD2 (5 bases). Germline values: CDR1 MNHEY, CDR2 SVGEGT. This CDR3 contains 15 residues. V lost 3 bases and J 3 bases, leaving 15 bases between the germline ends. CDR3 DNA: TGTGCCAGCAGTTATTTGATGGGAGAGCACTACGAGCAGTACTTC. Protein product: CASSYLMGEHYEQYF.

V gene TRBV3-1 combines with J gene TRBJ2-5; 11 bases agree with TRBD2. CDR1 and CDR2 from the germline V gene are LGHDT and YNNKEL (reference sequence). This CDR3 is built from 16 residues. The J segment lost 6 bases and the V segment lost 0 bases, leaving 6 bases of the junction unmatched. CDR3 protein: CASSQDITSGSQTQYF. The CDR3, as DNA: TGTGCCAGCAGCCAAGATATAACTAGCGGGAGCCAGACCCAGTACTTC.

This clonotype was seen just once. The chain has TRBV5-1 and TRBJ2-5; D gene ambiguous. The V and J ends lost 0 bases and 7 bases respectively, with 13 bases between them. The CDR3 sequence is 14 residues long. CDR1 is SGHRS, CDR2 YFSETQ, per germline. The CDR3 spells CASSLATKLGTQYF. DNA for the CDR3: TGCGCCAGCAGCTTGGCTACTAAGCTGGGGACCCAGTACTTC.

The chain is built from TRBV5-5 and TRBJ1-5, with 9 bases aligning to TRBD1. Germline-derived CDR1 and CDR2 are SGHKS and YYEKEE (reference sequence). With 4 bases clipped from V and 5 bases from J, the junction kept 7 bases outside the gene matches. CDR3 length: 15 residues. CDR3 DNA: TGTGCCAGCAGCCTGACAGGGGGAAATTATCAGCCCCAGCATTTT. This translates into CASSLTGGNYQPQHF.

The V gene is TRBV2, the J gene TRBJ1-2; D remains unclear. V lost 0 bases to trimming and J lost 4 bases, with 6 bases between them. Per germline, CDR1 SNHLY and CDR2 FYNNEI. CDR3 size: 13 residues. The CDR3 reads CASSEAASYGYTF. The CDR3 coding sequence is TGTGCCAGCAGTGAAGCAGCCTCCTATGGCTACACCTTC.

This clonotype came up many times. The chain couples TRBV29-1 to TRBJ1-2; possibly TRBD1 for D (6 bases). The germline V gene has CDR1 SQVTM and CDR2 ANQGSEA. V lost 4 bases to trimming and J lost 4 bases, with 19 bases between them. The CDR3 spans 15 residues. CDR3 sequence reads: CSVGHRDTNVYGYTF. As DNA, the CDR3 is TGCAGCGTTGGGCACCGGGACACCAACGTCTATGGCTACACCTTC.

This clonotype was seen ten or more times. In DNA form, the CDR3 reads TGTGCCAGCAGCTTAAGGTCGAACACCGGGGAGCTGTTTTTT. Its protein product is CASSLRSNTGELFF. J is TRBJ2-2 and V is TRBV7-3; D remains unclear. The CDR3 is 14 residues long. V lost 1 base, J lost 0 bases, and 3 bases lay in between. Germline V CDR1 and CDR2: SGHTA, FQGTGA.

In regard to this clonotype: Possible read error: a much larger clone is one base away. This CDR3 fails to terminate in the conserved phenylalanine or tryptophan, so it likely reflects a read error. V gene TRBV6-1 combines with J gene TRBJ1-1; a weak D match, TRBD1 (6 bases). V lost 6 bases and J 3 bases, leaving 8 bases between the germline ends. Germline values: CDR1 MNHNS, CDR2 SASEGT. The CDR3 consists of 12 residues. DNA of the CDR3: TGTGCCAGCAGCCCAGGGGACACTGAAGCTTTCTCT. Amino acids: CASSPGDTEAFS.

The chain employs TRBV7-2 and TRBJ2-5; D not certain. CDR1 SGHTA and CDR2 FQGNSA come from the germline V gene. V lost 4 bases and J lost 7, with 13 bases in between. This CDR3 has 13 amino acids. Here the CDR3 DNA reads TGTGCCAGCAGCTCCCGCCTCCGAGGGACCCAGTACTTC. Its protein is CASSSRLRGTQYF. Based on the CDR3 plus reference TRBV7-2 and TRBJ2-5, the full variable domain is GAGVSQSPSNKVTEKGKDVELRCDPISGHTALYWYRQSLGQGLEFLIYFQGNSAPDKSGLPSDRFSAERTGGSVSTLTIQRTQQEDSAVYLCASSSRLRGTQYFGPGTRLLVL.

This clonotype was recorded at least ten times. The gene calls are TRBV28 and TRBJ1-2; TRBD1 matches at 10 bases. The germline CDR1 and CDR2 sequences are MDHEN and SYDVKM. This CDR3 has 16 residues. J lost 4 bases, V lost 6 bases, and 11 bases had no gene match. CDR3 in DNA: TGTGCCAGCAGCCCAACCGGGACAGGGGAGATCTATGGCTACACCTTC. Translating it yields CASSPTGTGEIYGYTF.

This clonotype came up once. The V call is TRBV5-1, the J call TRBJ1-5; no firm D call. V gave up 0 bases and J gave up 0 bases, with 10 bases separating them. Germline V gene lookup returns CDR1 SGHRS and CDR2 YFSETQ. CDR3 length equals 16 residues. The CDR3 protein is CASSLGTSYSNQPQHF. The CDR3 DNA sequence: TGCGCCAGCAGCTTGGGGACGAGTTATAGCAATCAGCCCCAGCATTTT.

The rearrangement uses TRBV20-1 and TRBJ2-7; tentatively, D is TRBD2 (5 bases). The V and J ends lost 6 bases and 5 bases respectively, with 20 bases between them. The CDR3 is 14 amino acids. Germline values: CDR1 DFQATT, CDR2 SNEGSKA (reference sequence). CDR3 region: CSAQLEIGRNEQYF. In DNA, the CDR3 is TGCAGTGCGCAACTAGAAATCGGTAGAAACGAGCAGTACTTC.

This chain joins TRBV6-5 and TRBJ2-7; D is unresolved. The CDR3 has 16 residues. Germline V CDR1 and CDR2: MNHEY, SVGAGI. Trimming cost V 2 bases and J 0 bases, with 14 bases left between them. The CDR3 is CASSYRTIGSSYEQYF. The DNA of the CDR3 is TGTGCCAGCAGTTACCGAACCATTGGTAGCTCCTACGAGCAGTACTTC.